These T cell receptor beta chains were read from a single sample in a study of Graves' ophthalmopathy and Graves' hyperthyroidism. Each CDR3 protein is one row after TCRdb ran MiXCR on the multiplex PCR reads. Among hundreds of thousands of distinct CDR3 sequences, approximately 15% were seen once, and the ten largest hold approximately 7%. The source material was peripheral blood. These receptors originate from a woman aged 18-35 years with stable Graves' hyperthyroidism. Both conserved end residues are part of each CDR3. A D gene is named only where the DNA matches it firmly. Only part of the rows carry a size: once, few, many, or a class if the clone is expanded.

j_gene	d_gene	v_gene	abundance	CDR3aa	CDR3nt
TRBJ1-5	TRBD1	TRBV19	few	CASSIYGQGVGQPQHF	TGTGCCAGTAGTATATATGGACAGGGGGTTGGTCAGCCCCAGCATTTT
TRBJ1-2	TRBD1	TRBV11-2	NA	CASSSLRRTGYGYTF	TGTGCCAGCAGCTCCTTAAGGAGGACAGGTTATGGCTACACCTTC
TRBJ2-7	NA	TRBV3-1	few	CASSQETGWDEQYF	TGTGCCAGCAGCCAAGAAACAGGGTGGGACGAGCAGTACTTC
TRBJ2-4	TRBD1	TRBV15	many	CATSRRTGATAKNIQYF	TGTGCCACCAGCAGAAGGACAGGAGCAACAGCCAAAAACATTCAGTACTTC
TRBJ1-2	NA	TRBV12-3/TRBV12-4	many	CASSLDRHYGYTF	TGTGCCAGCAGTTTGGACCGCCACTATGGCTACACCTTC
TRBJ2-7	TRBD1	TRBV20-1	many	CSGREGAHEQYF	TGCAGTGGAAGAGAGGGGGCCCACGAGCAGTACTTC
TRBJ2-7	TRBD2	TRBV12-3/TRBV12-4	many	CASSFLAGVPYEQYF	TGTGCCAGCAGTTTCCTAGCGGGGGTACCCTACGAGCAGTACTTC
TRBJ1-1	TRBD1	TRBV7-2	many	CASSSPSGTGRTEAFF	TGTGCCAGCAGCTCCCCCTCCGGGACAGGGAGGACTGAAGCTTTCTTT
TRBJ2-7	TRBD1	TRBV24-1	many	CATIPGQGVYEQYF	TGTGCCACCATTCCGGGACAGGGCGTTTACGAGCAGTACTTC
TRBJ1-2	NA	TRBV7-9	many	CASSLDAGESGYTF	TGTGCCAGCAGCTTAGATGCAGGGGAAAGCGGCTACACCTTC
TRBJ1-5	NA	TRBV6-1	NA	CASSLGGIQPQHF	TGTGCCAGCAGTCTCGGGGGGATCCAGCCCCAGCATTTT
TRBJ2-2	NA	TRBV12-5	many	CASGLGQQGPGELFF	TGTGCTAGTGGTTTGGGCCAACAGGGACCCGGGGAGCTGTTTTTT
TRBJ2-5	NA	TRBV6-2/TRBV6-3	many	CASSLRQMLQETQYF	TGTGCCAGCAGCTTACGACAGATGCTCCAAGAGACCCAGTACTTC
TRBJ1-2	TRBD1	TRBV5-1	NA	CASSLEQGNYGYTF	TGCGCCAGCAGCTTGGAACAGGGGAACTATGGCTACACCTTC
TRBJ2-7	TRBD2	TRBV6-1	many	CASSASGAYEQYF	TGTGCCAGCAGTGCCAGCGGGGCCTACGAGCAGTACTTC
TRBJ1-6	NA	TRBV19	many	CASSEGANNSPLHF	TGTGCCAGTAGTGAAGGGGCAAATAATTCACCCCTCCACTTT
TRBJ2-4	NA	TRBV6-5	many	CASSFTRGRGIIAKNIQYF	TGTGCCAGCAGTTTTACTCGGGGACGGGGGATAATAGCCAAAAACATTCAGTACTTC
TRBJ1-6	TRBD1	TRBV4-2	few	CASSQESGQGGNSPLHF	TGTGCCAGCAGCCAAGAATCGGGACAGGGGGGAAATTCACCCCTCCACTTT
TRBJ2-2	NA	TRBV29-1	few	CSVEAGTVNTGELFF	TGCAGCGTAGAAGCAGGGACTGTGAACACCGGGGAGCTGTTTTTT
TRBJ1-2	TRBD1	TRBV10-1	many	CASSGDRGYGYTF	TGCGCCAGCAGTGGGGACAGGGGTTATGGCTACACCTTC
TRBJ2-5	TRBD1	TRBV5-1	few	CASSFDRGLSQETQYF	TGCGCCAGCAGCTTTGACAGGGGGCTGTCCCAAGAGACCCAGTACTTC
TRBJ1-5	NA	TRBV2	many	CASSEDRVGDQPQHF	TGTGCCAGCAGTGAAGACAGGGTGGGAGATCAGCCCCAGCATTTT
TRBJ2-2	TRBD1	TRBV7-3	few	CASRQGVNGELFF	TGTGCCAGCAGGCAGGGGGTTAACGGGGAGCTGTTTTTT
TRBJ2-2	NA	TRBV15	few	CATSRGGLGGELFF	TGTGCCACCAGCAGAGGGGGACTCGGCGGGGAGCTGTTTTTT
TRBJ2-7	NA	TRBV12-3/TRBV12-4	NA	CASSPRLSPYEQYF	TGTGCCAGCAGTCCCCGGTTGAGTCCCTACGAGCAGTACTTC
TRBJ2-7	NA	TRBV28	many	CASRPGGVDEQYF	TGTGCCAGCAGACCCGGGGGTGTAGACGAGCAGTACTTC
TRBJ2-5	NA	TRBV20-1	many	CSAWKTLSGETQYF	TGCAGTGCGTGGAAGACCCTTTCGGGCGAGACCCAGTACTTC
TRBJ1-5	NA	TRBV6-1	many	CASNPAYSNQPQHF	TGTGCCAGCAACCCGGCTTATAGCAATCAGCCCCAGCATTTT
TRBJ2-7	NA	TRBV5-1	many	CASSPGTLEDEQYF	TGCGCCAGCAGCCCCGGGACCCTTGAGGACGAGCAGTACTTC
TRBJ2-5	TRBD2	TRBV29-1	NA	CSVGLAGDETQYF	TGCAGCGTTGGACTAGCGGGAGATGAGACCCAGTACTTC
TRBJ2-4	NA	TRBV24-1	NA	CATSDASVAKNIQYF	TGTGCCACCAGTGACGCTTCAGTAGCCAAAAACATTCAGTACTTC
TRBJ2-7	NA	TRBV12-3/TRBV12-4	many	CASSFWASGYEQYF	TGTGCCAGCAGTTTTTGGGCGTCCGGCTACGAGCAGTACTTC
TRBJ2-3	NA	TRBV7-3	few	CASSLGTSRDTQYF	TGTGCCAGCAGCCTAGGGACCTCCCGGGATACGCAGTATTTT
TRBJ1-2	NA	TRBV27	many	CASSRQLGSNYGYTF	TGTGCCAGCAGTAGACAGCTCGGCTCCAACTATGGCTACACCTTC
TRBJ2-7	NA	TRBV3-1	few	CASSQEGRGSSYEQYF	TGTGCCAGCAGCCAAGAGGGACGGGGAAGCTCCTACGAGCAGTACTTC
TRBJ2-2	TRBD1	TRBV12-3/TRBV12-4	NA	CASSFLGTGRTGELFF	TGTGCCAGCAGTTTCCTCGGGACAGGGCGCACCGGGGAGCTGTTTTTT
TRBJ1-1	NA	TRBV10-3	NA	CAISVNQGSEAFF	TGTGCCATCAGTGTCAATCAGGGGTCTGAAGCTTTCTTT
TRBJ2-7	NA	TRBV10-3	many	CAISPQGHSSEQYF	TGTGCCATCAGCCCTCAAGGACACAGCTCCGAGCAGTACTTC
TRBJ2-5	TRBD2	TRBV11-3	many	CASSHGAIGKREKETQYF	TGTGCCAGCAGCCATGGGGCGATTGGCAAGCGGGAGAAAGAGACCCAGTACTTC
TRBJ1-1	NA	TRBV2	many	CASSSRTVVNTEAFF	TGTGCCAGCAGTTCGAGGACGGTAGTGAACACTGAAGCTTTCTTT
TRBJ1-5	TRBD1	TRBV27	many	CASSLQRDRGQPQHF	TGTGCCAGCAGTCTTCAACGGGACAGGGGTCAGCCCCAGCATTTT
TRBJ2-7	TRBD1	TRBV7-9	NA	CASSLRGGTGGEQYF	TGTGCCAGCAGCTTACGGGGAGGGACAGGGGGCGAGCAGTACTTC